This T cell receptor (beta chain) was found in a study of T-cell memory formation after mild COVID-19 (dated by TCRdb to the early 2020s). Regarding the complete study: TCR sequence clusters from the two donors were found to be largely donor specific. Longitudinal TCRalpha and TCRbeta repertoire sequencing tracked T-cell clones expanding and contracting after mild COVID-19 in a couple of donors. Two young, previously healthy adult volunteers, one female and one male, were included in the cohort.

Ficoll-Paque density gradient centrifugation was used to isolate PBMCs. As to this clonotype: No cognate antigen has been identified for it. Per-base qualities were not stored, and no clone one base away is much larger.

The listed sequencing device is Illumina NovaSeq 6000. cDNA libraries for TCRalpha and TCRbeta were prepared by 5'RACE using constant-segment primers, with sample barcodes and unique molecular identifiers added. RNA was extracted from every sample with Trizol reagent. Amplification of the libraries took two PCR steps, and the second step added a second sample barcode plus Illumina TruSeq adapters. The libraries were sequenced on an Illumina NovaSeq using 2 x 150 bp paired-end reads. Per the source publication's procedure: Demultiplexing of reads and collapsing into UMI-guided consensus sequences were performed with migec v1.2.7. Using mixcr v2.1.11, UMI consensuses were aligned to TRA and TRB V and J templates and then assembled into clonotypes. A clonotype was counted as expanded or contracted only when both edgeR and NoisET called the clonotype significant, with the noise models trained on biological replicates. edgeR calls used a false discovery rate-adjusted p below 0.01 and a log2 fold-change threshold of 1. As an exploratory analysis of dynamics, PCA with hierarchical clustering was applied to max-normalized trajectories of the 1000 most abundant clonotypes. Each responding clone was given a CD4 or CD8 phenotype based on the CD4+ and CD8+ repertoires, which had been sequenced separately. TCRdb ran its own pipeline on the public reads, namely fastp trimming at Q25 and MiXCR clone calling, and kept in-frame beta chains. Rows with one shared CDR3 protein collapse into an entry with the most common genes and DNA. TCRdb, not the authors, supplied the V and J calls. Counted in this sample were roughly 100,000 distinct CDR3 sequences; approximately 15% of them appeared once. The ten largest account for approximately 28% of the sample.

Broad study findings and their caveats: Balanced CD4/CD8 phenotypes were observed for clones contracting from day 15 to 85, whereas a bias towards CD4+ was observed for a second wave of clones expanding from day 15 to 37. Contracting CD4+ clones were located mainly in the CM and EM memory subsets, whereas CD8+ clones were found to be enriched in EMRA. The study included only a couple of mild cases, and larger cohorts that include severe cases with pre-infection samples were judged to be necessary. Some responding clones were detected in pre-infection memory, suggesting pre-existing cross-reactive memory T cells joined the SARS-CoV-2 response. The second-wave clones that peaked on day 37 were not confirmed to be SARS-CoV-2 specific.

CDR1 SGHVS and CDR2 FNYEAQ were looked up in the germline V gene. The CDR3 runs 13 residues from the cysteine to the phenylalanine. Of the read, only the CDR3 DNA is kept; its 39 bases are in frame from base 1. The V end gives up 5 bases and the J end 5 bases, leaving 4 bases in the junction not matched to a gene. Sequenced sample: PBMCs or a T cell subset sorted from them (not recorded which). Recombination linked TRBV7-6 to TRBJ2-7, with 9 central nucleotides matching TRBD1. This sequence originates from an adult woman who had mild COVID-19 (a few samples of this study predate the infection). The sample titles of this study are shuffled in the database, so cell type and time point are left out; the donor was told from shared clones. The bases are TGTGCCAGCAGCCCACAGGGGGCCCACGAGCAGTACTTC. It is translated as CASSPQGAHEQYF.